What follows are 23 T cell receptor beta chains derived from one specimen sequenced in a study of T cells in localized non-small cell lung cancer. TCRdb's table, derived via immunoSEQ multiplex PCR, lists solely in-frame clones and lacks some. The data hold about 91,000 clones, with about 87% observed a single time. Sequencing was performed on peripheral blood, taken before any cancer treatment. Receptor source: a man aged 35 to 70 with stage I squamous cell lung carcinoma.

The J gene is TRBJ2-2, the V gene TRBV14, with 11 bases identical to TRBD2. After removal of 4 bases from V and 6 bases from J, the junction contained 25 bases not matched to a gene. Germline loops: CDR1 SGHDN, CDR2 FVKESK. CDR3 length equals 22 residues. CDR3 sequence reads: CASSPPPVVFQTSGGCAGELFF. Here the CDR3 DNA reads TGTGCCAGCAGCCCGCCCCCTGTTGTTTTCCAAACTAGCGGGGGTTGTGCCGGGGAGCTGTTTTTT.

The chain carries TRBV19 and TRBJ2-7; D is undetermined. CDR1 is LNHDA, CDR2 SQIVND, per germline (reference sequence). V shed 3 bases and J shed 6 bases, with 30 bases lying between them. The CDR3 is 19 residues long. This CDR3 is CASSMRLGPIFKLRLEQYF. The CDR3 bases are TGTGCCAGTAGTATGCGGCTGGGTCCGATTTTCAAGCTACGCCTCGAGCAGTACTTC.

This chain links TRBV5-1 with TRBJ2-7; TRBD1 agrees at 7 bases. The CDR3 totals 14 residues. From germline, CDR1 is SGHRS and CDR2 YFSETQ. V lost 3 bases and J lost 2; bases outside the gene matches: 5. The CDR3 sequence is CASSSGQETYEQYF. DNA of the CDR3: TGCGCCAGCAGCTCCGGACAGGAGACCTACGAGCAGTACTTC. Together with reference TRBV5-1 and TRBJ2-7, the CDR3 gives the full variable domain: KAGVTQTPRYLIKTRGQQVTLSCSPISGHRSVSWYQQTPGQGLQFLFEYFSETQRNKGNFPGRFSGRQFSNSRSEMNVSTLELGDSALYLCASSSGQETYEQYFGPGTRLTVT.

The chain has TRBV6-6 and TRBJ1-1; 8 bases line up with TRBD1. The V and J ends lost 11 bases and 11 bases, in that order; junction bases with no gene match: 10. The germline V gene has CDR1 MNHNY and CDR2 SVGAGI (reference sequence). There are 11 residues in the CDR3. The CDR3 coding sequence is TGTGCCTCCCGATCAGGGGGCGAGGCTTTCTTT. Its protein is CASRSGGEAFF.

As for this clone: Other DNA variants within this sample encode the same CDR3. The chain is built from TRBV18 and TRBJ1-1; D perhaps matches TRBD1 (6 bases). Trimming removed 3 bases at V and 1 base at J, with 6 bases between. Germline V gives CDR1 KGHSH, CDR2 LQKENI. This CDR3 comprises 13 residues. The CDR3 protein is CASSPGQNTEAFF. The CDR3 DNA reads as TGTGCCAGCTCACCGGGACAGAACACTGAAGCTTTCTTT.

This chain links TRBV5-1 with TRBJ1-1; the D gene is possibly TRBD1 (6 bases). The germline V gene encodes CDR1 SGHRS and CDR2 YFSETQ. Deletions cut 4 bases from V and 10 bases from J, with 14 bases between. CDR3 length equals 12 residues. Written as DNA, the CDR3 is TGCGCCAGCAGCCTCGATTGGGGGGCAGCTTTCTTT. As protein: CASSLDWGAAFF.

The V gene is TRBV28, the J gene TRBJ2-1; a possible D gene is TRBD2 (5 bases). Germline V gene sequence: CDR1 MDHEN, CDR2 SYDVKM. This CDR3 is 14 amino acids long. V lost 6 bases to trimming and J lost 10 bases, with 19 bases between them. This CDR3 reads CASSSLWATTEQFF. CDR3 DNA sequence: TGTGCCAGCAGCTCCCTGTGGGCGACTACCGAGCAGTTCTTC.

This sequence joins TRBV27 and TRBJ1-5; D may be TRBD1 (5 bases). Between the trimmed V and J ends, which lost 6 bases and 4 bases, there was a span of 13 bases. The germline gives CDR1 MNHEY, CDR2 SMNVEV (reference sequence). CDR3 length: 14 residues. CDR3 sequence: CASRLNRPNQPQHF. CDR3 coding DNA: TGTGCCAGCAGATTAAACAGGCCAAATCAGCCCCAGCATTTT.

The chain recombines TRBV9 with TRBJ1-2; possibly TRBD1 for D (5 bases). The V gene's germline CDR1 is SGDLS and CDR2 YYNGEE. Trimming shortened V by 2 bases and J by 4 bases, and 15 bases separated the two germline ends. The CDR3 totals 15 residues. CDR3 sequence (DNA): TGTGCCAGCAGCGTTGGTACGGGCAGGGCCTATGGCTACACCTTC. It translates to CASSVGTGRAYGYTF.

The CDR3 DNA sequence: TGCGCCAGCAGGGGGACTAGCACAGATACGCAGTATTTT. It specifies CASRGTSTDTQYF. J is TRBJ2-3 and V is TRBV10-2; tentatively, D is TRBD2 (6 bases). The germline V gene encodes CDR1 WSHSY and CDR2 SAAADI. The CDR3 totals 13 residues. Between the trimmed V and J ends, which lost 6 bases and 0 bases, there was a span of 7 bases.

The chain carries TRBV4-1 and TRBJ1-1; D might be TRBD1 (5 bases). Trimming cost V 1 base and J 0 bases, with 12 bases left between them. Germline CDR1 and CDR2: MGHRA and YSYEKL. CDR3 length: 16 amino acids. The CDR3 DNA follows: TGCGCCAGCAGCCAAGGGCAGGGAACATTGAACACTGAAGCTTTCTTT. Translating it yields CASSQGQGTLNTEAFF.

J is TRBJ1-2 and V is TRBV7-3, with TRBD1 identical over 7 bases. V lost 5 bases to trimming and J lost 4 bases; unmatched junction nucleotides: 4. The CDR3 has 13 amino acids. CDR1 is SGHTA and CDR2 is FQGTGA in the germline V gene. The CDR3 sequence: CASSTGVGYGYTF. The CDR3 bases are TGTGCCAGCAGCACAGGGGTGGGCTATGGCTACACCTTC. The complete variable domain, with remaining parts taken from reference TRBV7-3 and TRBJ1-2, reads GAGVSQTPSNKVTEKGKYVELRCDPISGHTALYWYRQSLGQGPEFLIYFQGTGAADDSGLPNDRFFAVRPEGSVSTLKIQRTERGDSAVYLCASSTGVGYGYTFGSGTRLTVV.

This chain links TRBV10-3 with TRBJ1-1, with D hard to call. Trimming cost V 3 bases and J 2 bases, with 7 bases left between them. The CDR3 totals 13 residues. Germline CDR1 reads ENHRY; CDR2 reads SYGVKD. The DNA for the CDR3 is TGTGCCATCAGTGACAGAAAAAACACTGAAGCTTTCTTT. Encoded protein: CAISDRKNTEAFF.

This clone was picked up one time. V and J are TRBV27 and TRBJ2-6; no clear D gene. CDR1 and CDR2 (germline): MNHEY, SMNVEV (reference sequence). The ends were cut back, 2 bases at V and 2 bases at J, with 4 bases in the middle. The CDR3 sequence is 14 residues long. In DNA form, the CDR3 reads TGTGCCAGCAGTTTAGAAGCTGGGGCCAACGTCCTGACTTTC. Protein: CASSLEAGANVLTF. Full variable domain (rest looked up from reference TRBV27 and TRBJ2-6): EAQVTQNPRYLITVTGKKLTVTCSQNMNHEYMSWYRQDPGLGLRQIYYSMNVEVTDKGDVPEGYKVSRKEKRNFPLILESPSPNQTSLYFCASSLEAGANVLTFGAGSRLTVL.

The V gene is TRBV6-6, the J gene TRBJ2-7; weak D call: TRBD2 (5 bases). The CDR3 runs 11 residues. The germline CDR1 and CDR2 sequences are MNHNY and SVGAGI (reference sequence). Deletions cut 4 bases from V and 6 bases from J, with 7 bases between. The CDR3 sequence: CASSFGIEQYF. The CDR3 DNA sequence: TGTGCCAGCAGTTTCGGGATCGAGCAGTACTTC.

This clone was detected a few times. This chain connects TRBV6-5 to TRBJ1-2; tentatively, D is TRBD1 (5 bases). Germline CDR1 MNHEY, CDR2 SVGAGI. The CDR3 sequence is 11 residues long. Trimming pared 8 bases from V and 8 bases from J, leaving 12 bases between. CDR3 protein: CASAAGGGYTF. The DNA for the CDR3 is TGTGCCAGCGCCGCGGGGGGAGGCTACACCTTC.

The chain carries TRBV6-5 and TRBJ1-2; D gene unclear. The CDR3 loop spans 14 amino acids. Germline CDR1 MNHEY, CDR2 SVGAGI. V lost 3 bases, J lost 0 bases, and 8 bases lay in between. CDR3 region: CASSYVTANYGYTF. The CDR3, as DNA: TGTGCCAGCAGTTATGTGACGGCTAACTATGGCTACACCTTC.

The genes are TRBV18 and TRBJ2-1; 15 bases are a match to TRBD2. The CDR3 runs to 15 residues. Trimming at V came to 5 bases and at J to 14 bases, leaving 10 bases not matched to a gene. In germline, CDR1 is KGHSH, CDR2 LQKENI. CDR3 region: CASSLSGTSGGIEFF. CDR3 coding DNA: TGTGCCAGCTCATTATCCGGGACTAGCGGGGGGATTGAGTTCTTC.

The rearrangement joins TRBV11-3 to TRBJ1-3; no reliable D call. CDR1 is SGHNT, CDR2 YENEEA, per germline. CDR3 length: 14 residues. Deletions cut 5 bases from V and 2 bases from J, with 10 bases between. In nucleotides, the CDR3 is TGTGCCAGCAGCAAAGACTCCACTGGAAACACCATATATTTT. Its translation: CASSKDSTGNTIYF.

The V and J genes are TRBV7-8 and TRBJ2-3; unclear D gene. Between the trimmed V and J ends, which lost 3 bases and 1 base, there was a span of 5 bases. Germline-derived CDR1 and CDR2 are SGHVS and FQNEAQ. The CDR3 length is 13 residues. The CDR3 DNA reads TGTGCCAGCAGCTTTGGGGGCACAGATACGCAGTATTTT. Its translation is CASSFGGTDTQYF.

Here the CDR3 reads CASSQTGTGGEKLFF. As DNA, the CDR3 is TGTGCCAGCTCCCAGACCGGGACAGGGGGCGAAAAACTGTTTTTT. The V and J genes are TRBV18 and TRBJ1-4; 12 nucleotides line up with TRBD1. J was trimmed by 8 bases and V by 6 bases; bases with no gene match: 7. Per germline, CDR1 KGHSH and CDR2 LQKENI. The CDR3 consists of 15 residues.

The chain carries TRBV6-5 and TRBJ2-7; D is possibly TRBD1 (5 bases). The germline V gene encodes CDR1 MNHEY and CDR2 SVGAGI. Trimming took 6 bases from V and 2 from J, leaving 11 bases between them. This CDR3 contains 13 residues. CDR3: CASRGVKTYEQYF. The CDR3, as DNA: TGTGCCAGCAGAGGGGTTAAGACCTACGAGCAGTACTTC.

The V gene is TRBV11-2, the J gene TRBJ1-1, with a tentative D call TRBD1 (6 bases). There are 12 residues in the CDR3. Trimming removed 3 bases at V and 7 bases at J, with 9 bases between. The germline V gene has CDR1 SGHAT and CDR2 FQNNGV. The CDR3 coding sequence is TGTGCCAGCAGCTTGATAGGGGGTGAAGCTTTCTTT. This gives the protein CASSLIGGEAFF.